The present T cell receptor beta chain was sequenced within a study of blood T cell repertoires in COVID-19. Study-level information: Whether acute or convalescent, the COVID-19 samples came from the United States, Italy and Spain. PBMCs, B-cell-depleted T cells, or T cells provided the cDNA or gDNA that made up the material.

In the authors' workflow: Nucleated cell number was recorded as an estimate derived from reference gene primer amplification. TCRdb's table, derived via immunoSEQ multiplex PCR, lists solely in-frame clones and lacks some. V and J calls plus clone size are reproduced from that table; the DNA served to infer D and trimming. The data show about 64,000 clones, 75% to 85% seen once. This CDR3 has 13 amino acids. Between the trimmed V and J ends, which lost 0 bases and 2 bases, there was a span of 5 bases. Germline-derived CDR1 and CDR2 are SGHDT and YYEEEE. The specimen was peripheral blood. The V gene is TRBV5-6, the J gene TRBJ1-2; the D is unclear. The sequence derives from an older man with acute or convalescent COVID-19. CDR3: CASSLAQNYGYTF. The CDR3 DNA reads as TGTGCCAGCAGCTTGGCACAGAACTATGGCTACACCTTC.